This T cell receptor beta chain was found in a study of blood T cell repertoires in COVID-19. The overall study: T cells, B-cell-depleted T cells, or PBMCs provided the cDNA or gDNA that served as material.

Germline assignment: CDR1 LNHDA and CDR2 SQIVND (reference sequence). This CDR3 has 15 amino acids. V was pared by 6 bases and J by 2 bases, with 6 bases of the junction left unmatched. Libraries were prepared by immunoSEQ multiplex PCR; TCRdb keeps only in-frame clonotypes and omits some of them. The repertoire includes some 100,000 clones, 80% to 90% of them detected once, and roughly 8.7% sits in the top ten. This sequence was found in an older woman with acute or convalescent COVID-19. Sequencing was done on a sample of peripheral blood. The genes are TRBV19 and TRBJ2-1; 8 bases match TRBD1. As DNA, the CDR3 is TGTGCCAGTAGGCTCGACAGGGGAGCCTACAATGAGCAGTTCTTC. This encodes CASRLDRGAYNEQFF.